This T cell receptor beta chain was sequenced for a study of shared T cell receptors in the human thymus. The CDR3 has 11 residues. V gave up 4 bases and J gave up 8 bases, with 8 bases separating them. Looked up from germline, CDR1 is MGHRA and CDR2 is YSYEKL. TCRdb's copy holds only in-frame clones and misses some; the assay was immunoSEQ multiplex PCR. This sample has around 730,000 clones, with 70% to 90% found just once. The same sample was also used in a study of human thymus T cells. That report notes: Gene usage (both V and J) appeared biased in thymic and blood repertoires.

The sequencing sample was made of thymocytes. The TCR sequence derives from a girl in the first two years of life with a congenital heart defect. This sequence joins TRBV4-1 and TRBJ1-1, with D possibly TRBD1 on 5 matching bases. Written as DNA, the CDR3 is TGCGCCAGCAGCCCCCGGGGGGAAGCTTTCTTT. It yields the protein CASSPRGEAFF.